This T cell receptor (beta chain) came from a study of T cell responses to AZD1222 COVID-19 vaccine. Produced via immunoSEQ multiplex PCR; TCRdb's table is partial and in-frame only. The sample carries roughly 44,000 clones, over 80% recorded once. The CDR3 is 15 amino acids. The V and J ends lost 2 bases and 5 bases respectively, with 16 bases between them. CDR1 is MNHEY and CDR2 is SVGEGT in the germline V gene. The sequence was obtained from an adult in good health. V is TRBV6-2 or TRBV6-3 and J is TRBJ2-7; tentative D call: TRBD2 (5 bases). Sequencing used peripheral blood, obtained on day 0 of AZD1222 vaccination. In DNA, the CDR3 is TGTGCCAGCAGTTACGAAAAGAAGCGGCTGCACGAGCAGTACTTC. Encoded protein: CASSYEKKRLHEQYF.